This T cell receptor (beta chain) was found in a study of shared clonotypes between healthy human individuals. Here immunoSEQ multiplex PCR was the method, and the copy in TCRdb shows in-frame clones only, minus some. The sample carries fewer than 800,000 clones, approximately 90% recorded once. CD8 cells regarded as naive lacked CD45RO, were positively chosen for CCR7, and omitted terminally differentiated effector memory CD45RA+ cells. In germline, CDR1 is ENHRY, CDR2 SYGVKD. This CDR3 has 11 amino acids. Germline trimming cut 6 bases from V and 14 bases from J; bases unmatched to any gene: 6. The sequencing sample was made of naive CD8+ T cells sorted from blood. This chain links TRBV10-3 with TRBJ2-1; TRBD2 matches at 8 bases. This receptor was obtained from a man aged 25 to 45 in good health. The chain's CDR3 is CAIRAGTRKFF. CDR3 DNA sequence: TGTGCCATCAGGGCCGGGACTAGGAAGTTCTTC.